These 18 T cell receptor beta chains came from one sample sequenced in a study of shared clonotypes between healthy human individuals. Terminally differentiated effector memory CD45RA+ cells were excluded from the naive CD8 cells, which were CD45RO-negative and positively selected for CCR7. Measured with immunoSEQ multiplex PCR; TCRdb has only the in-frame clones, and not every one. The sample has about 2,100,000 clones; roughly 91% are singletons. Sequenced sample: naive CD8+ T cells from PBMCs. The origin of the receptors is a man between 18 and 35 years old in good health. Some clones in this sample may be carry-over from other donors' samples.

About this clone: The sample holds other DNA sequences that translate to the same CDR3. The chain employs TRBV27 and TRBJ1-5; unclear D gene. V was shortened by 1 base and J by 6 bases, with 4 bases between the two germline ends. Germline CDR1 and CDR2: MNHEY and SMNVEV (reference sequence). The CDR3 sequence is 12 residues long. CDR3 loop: CASSLWGQPQHF. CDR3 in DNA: TGTGCCAGCAGTTTATGGGGTCAGCCCCAGCATTTT.

CDR3 amino acids: CASSFIGTGGIRGNEQFF. The CDR3 nucleotides are TGTGCCAGCAGTTTTATAGGGACAGGGGGCATAAGGGGCAATGAGCAGTTCTTC. This rearrangement joins TRBV27 to TRBJ2-1, with 12 bases lining up with TRBD1. CDR1 is MNHEY and CDR2 is SMNVEV in the germline V gene (reference sequence). After removal of 3 bases from V and 6 bases from J, the junction contained 12 bases not matched to a gene. The CDR3 has 18 amino acids.

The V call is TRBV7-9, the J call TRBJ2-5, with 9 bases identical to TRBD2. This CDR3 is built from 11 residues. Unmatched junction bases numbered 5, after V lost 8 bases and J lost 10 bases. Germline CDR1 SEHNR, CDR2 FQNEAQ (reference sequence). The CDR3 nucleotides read TGTGCCAGCGAGGGACTAGCCCTCCAGTACTTC. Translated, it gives CASEGLALQYF.

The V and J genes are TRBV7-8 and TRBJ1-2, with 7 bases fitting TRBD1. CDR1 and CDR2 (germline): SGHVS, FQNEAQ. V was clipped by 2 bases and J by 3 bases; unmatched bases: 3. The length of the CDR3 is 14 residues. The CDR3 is CASSLQGGDYGYTF. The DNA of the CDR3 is TGTGCCAGCAGCTTACAGGGGGGCGACTATGGCTACACCTTC.

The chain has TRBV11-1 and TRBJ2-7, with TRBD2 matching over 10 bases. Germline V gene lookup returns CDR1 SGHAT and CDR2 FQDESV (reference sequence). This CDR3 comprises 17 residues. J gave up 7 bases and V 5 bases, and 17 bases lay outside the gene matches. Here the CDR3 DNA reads TGTGCCAGCAGCCGGGGGCTAGCGGGAGACTTTGCGGGAGAGCAGTACTTC. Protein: CASSRGLAGDFAGEQYF.

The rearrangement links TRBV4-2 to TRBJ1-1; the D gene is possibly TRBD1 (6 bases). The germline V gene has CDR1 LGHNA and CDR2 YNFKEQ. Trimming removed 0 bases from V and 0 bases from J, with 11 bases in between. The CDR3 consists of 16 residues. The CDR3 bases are TGTGCCAGCAGCCAAGAGGAAGGGGACATGAACACTGAAGCTTTCTTT. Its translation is CASSQEEGDMNTEAFF.

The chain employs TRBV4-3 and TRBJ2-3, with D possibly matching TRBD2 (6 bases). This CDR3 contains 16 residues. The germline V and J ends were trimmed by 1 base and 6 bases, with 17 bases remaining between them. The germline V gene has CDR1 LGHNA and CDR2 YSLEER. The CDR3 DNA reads TGCGCCAGCAGCCAAGCGACGGGACTTACCCGGGATACGCAGTATTTT. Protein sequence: CASSQATGLTRDTQYF.

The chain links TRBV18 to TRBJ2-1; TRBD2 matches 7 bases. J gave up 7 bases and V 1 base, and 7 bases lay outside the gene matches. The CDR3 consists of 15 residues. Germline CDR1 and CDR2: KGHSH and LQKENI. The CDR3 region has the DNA TGTGCCAGCTCACCACGGTCGCGCGGGAGTAATGAGCAGTTCTTC. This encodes CASSPRSRGSNEQFF.

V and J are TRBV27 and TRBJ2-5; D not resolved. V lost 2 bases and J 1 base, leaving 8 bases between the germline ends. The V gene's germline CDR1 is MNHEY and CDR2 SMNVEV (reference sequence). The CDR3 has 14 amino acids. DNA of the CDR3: TGTGCCAGCAGTTTAGACCCAACCCAAGAGACCCAGTACTTC. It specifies CASSLDPTQETQYF.

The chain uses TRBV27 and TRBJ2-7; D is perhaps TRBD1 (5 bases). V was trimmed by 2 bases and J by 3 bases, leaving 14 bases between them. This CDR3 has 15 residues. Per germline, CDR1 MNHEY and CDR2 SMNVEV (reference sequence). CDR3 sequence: CASSLRQGLFYEQYF. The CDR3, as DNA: TGTGCCAGCAGTTTAAGGCAGGGTTTATTCTACGAGCAGTACTTC.

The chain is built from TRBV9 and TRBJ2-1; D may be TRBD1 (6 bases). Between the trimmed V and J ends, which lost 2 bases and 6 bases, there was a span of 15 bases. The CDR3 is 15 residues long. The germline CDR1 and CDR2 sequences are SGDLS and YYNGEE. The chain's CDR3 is CASSVDSALGNEQFF. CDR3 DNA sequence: TGTGCCAGCAGCGTGGACAGTGCCTTGGGCAATGAGCAGTTCTTC. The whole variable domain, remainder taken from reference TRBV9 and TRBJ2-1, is DSGVTQTPKHLITATGQRVTLRCSPRSGDLSVYWYQQSLDQGLQFLIQYYNGEERAKGNILERFSAQQFPDLHSELNLSSLELGDSALYFCASSVDSALGNEQFFGPGTRLTVL.

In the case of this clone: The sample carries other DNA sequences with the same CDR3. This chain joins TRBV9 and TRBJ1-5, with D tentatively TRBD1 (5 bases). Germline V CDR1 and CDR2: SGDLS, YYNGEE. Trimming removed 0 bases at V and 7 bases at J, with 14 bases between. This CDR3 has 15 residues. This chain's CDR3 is CASSVGGREGQPQHF. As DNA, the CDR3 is TGTGCCAGCAGCGTAGGCGGCAGGGAGGGCCAGCCCCAGCATTTT.

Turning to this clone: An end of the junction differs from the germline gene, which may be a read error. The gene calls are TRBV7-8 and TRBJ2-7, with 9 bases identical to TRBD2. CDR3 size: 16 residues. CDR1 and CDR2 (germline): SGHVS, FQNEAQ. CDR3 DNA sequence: TGTGCCAGCACCTTATGTATAGCGGGAGTCATGTGCGAGCAGTACTTC. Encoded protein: CASTLCIAGVMCEQYF.

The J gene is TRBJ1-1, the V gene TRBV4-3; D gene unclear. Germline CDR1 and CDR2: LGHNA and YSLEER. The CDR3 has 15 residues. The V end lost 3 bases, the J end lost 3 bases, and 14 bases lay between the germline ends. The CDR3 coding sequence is TGCGCCAGCAGCCAGAAGTTTATTTTGGACACTGAAGCTTTCTTT. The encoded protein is CASSQKFILDTEAFF.

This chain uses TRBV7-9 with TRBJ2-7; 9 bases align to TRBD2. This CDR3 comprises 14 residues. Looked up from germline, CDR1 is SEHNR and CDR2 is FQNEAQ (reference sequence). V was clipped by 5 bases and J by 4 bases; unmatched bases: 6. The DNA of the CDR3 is TGTGCCAGCAGCCCGCGGGAGGGTCCTTACGAGCAGTACTTC. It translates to CASSPREGPYEQYF.

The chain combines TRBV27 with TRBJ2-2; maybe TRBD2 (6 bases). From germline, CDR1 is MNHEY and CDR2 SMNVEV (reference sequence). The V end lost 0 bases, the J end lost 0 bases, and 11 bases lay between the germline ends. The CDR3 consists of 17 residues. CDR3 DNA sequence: TGTGCCAGCAGTTTATCATGGGGGACTTCGAACACCGGGGAGCTGTTTTTT. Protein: CASSLSWGTSNTGELFF.

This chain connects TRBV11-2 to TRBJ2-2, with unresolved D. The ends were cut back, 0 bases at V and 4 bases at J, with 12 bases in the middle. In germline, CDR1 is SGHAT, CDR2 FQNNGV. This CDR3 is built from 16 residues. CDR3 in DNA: TGTGCCAGCAGCTTAGAGGGTAGCCTGTTCACCGGGGAGCTGTTTTTT. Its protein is CASSLEGSLFTGELFF.

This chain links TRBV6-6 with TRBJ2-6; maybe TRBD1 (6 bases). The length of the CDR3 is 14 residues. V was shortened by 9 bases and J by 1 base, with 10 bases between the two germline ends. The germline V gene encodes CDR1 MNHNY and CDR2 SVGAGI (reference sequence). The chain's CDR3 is CASYTGSGANVLTF. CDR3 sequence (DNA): TGTGCCAGTTACACAGGGTCTGGGGCCAACGTCCTGACTTTC.